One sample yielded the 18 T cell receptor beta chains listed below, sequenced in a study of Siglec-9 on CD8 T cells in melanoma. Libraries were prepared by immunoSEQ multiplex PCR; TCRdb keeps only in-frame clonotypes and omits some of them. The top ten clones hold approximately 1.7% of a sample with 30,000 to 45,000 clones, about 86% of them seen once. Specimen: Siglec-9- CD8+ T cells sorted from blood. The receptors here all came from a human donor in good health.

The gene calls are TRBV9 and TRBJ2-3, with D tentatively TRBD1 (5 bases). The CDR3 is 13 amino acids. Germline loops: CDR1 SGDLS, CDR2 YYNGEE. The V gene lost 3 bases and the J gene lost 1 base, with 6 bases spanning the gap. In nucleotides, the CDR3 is TGTGCCAGCAGCGAACAGGGCACAGATACGCAGTATTTT. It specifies CASSEQGTDTQYF.

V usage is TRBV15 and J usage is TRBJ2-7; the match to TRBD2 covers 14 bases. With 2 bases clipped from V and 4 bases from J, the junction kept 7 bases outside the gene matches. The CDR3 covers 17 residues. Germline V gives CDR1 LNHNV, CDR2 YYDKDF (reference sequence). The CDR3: CATSRRPGLAGDYEQYF. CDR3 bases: TGTGCCACCAGCAGACGCCCGGGACTAGCGGGGGATTACGAGCAGTACTTC.

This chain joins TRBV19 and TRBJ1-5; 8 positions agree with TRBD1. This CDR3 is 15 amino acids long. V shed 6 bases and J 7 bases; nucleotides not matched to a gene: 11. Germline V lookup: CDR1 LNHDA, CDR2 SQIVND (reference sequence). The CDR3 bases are TGTGCCAGTAGCCCCGGGACAGGCCCTTACCAGCCCCAGCATTTT. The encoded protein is CASSPGTGPYQPQHF.

The CDR3 region is CASSQGFRGARETQYF. Written as DNA, the CDR3 is TGTGCCAGCAGCCAGGGGTTTCGGGGGGCCCGGGAGACCCAGTACTTC. This chain links TRBV4-2 with TRBJ2-5, with D possibly TRBD2 on 7 matching bases. In germline, CDR1 is LGHNA, CDR2 YNFKEQ. V shed 3 bases and J shed 5 bases, with 19 bases lying between them. This CDR3 is built from 16 residues.

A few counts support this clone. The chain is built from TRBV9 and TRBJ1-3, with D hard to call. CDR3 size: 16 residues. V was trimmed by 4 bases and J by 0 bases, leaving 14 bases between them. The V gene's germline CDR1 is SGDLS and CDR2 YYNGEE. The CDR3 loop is CASSSQVSHSGNTIYF. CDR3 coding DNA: TGTGCCAGCAGCTCCCAAGTCAGTCACTCTGGAAACACCATATATTTT.

The CDR3 DNA is TGTGCTAGTGGTTCCCCGACTAGCGGGGGGGCCGAGACCGGGGAGCTGTTTTTT. Translating gives CASGSPTSGGAETGELFF. This chain connects TRBV12-5 to TRBJ2-2, with 14 bases aligning to TRBD2. Germline assignment: CDR1 LGHNT and CDR2 FRNRAP. V shed 4 bases, J shed 5 bases, and the junction held 9 bases outside the gene matches. The CDR3 has 18 residues.

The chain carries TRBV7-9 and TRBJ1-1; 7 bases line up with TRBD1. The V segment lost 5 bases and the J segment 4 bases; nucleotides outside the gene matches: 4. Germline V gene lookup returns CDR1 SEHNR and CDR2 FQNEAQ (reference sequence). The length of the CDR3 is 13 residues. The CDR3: CASSRTGGTEAFF. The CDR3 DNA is TGTGCCAGCAGCCGGACAGGTGGCACTGAAGCTTTCTTT.

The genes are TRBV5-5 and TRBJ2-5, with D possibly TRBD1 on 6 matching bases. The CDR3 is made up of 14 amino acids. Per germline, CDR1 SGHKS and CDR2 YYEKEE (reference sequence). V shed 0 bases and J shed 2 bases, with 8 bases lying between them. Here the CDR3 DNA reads TGTGCCAGCAGCTTGGACAGGGTACAAGAGACCCAGTACTTC. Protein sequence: CASSLDRVQETQYF.

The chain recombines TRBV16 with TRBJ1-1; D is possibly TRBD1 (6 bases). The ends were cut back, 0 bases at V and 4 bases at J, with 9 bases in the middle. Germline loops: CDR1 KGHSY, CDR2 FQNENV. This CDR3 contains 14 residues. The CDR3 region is CASSQSRGATEAFF. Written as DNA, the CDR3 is TGTGCCAGCAGCCAATCAAGGGGGGCCACTGAAGCTTTCTTT.

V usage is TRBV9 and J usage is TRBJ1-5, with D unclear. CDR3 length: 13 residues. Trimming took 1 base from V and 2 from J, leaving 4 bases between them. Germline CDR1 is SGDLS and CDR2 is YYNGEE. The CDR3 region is CASSVHGNQPQHF. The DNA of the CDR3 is TGTGCCAGCAGCGTACATGGCAATCAGCCCCAGCATTTT.

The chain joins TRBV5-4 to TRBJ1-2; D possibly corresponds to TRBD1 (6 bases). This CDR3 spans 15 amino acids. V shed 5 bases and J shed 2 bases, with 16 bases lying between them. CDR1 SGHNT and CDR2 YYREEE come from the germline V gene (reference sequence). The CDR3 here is CASSLTTGTNYGYTF. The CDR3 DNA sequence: TGTGCCAGCAGTCTTACCACAGGGACCAACTATGGCTACACCTTC.

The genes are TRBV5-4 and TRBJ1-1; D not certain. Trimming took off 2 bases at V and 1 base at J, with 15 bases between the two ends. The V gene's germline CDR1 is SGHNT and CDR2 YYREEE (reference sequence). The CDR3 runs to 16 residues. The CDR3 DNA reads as TGTGCCAGCAGCTTCCGGACGAAAGTTAAGAACACTGAAGCTTTCTTT. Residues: CASSFRTKVKNTEAFF.

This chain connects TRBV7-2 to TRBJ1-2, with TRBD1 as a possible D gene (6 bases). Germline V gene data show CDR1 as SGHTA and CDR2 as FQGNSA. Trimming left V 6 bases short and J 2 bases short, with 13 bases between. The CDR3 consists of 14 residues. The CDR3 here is CASREGDLNYGYTF. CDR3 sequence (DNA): TGTGCCAGCAGAGAGGGGGACTTAAACTATGGCTACACCTTC.

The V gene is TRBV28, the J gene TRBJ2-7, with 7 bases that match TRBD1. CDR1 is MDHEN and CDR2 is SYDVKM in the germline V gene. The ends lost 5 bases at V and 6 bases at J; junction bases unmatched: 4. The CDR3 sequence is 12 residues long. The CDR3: CASSTDRREQYF. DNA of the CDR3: TGTGCCAGCAGTACGGACAGGCGCGAGCAGTACTTC.

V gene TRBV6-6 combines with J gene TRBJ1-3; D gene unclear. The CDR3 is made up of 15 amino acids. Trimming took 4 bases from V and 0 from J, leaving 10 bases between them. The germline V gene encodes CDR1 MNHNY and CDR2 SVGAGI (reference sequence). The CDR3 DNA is TGTGCCAGCAGTTTAGACGGCAGCTCTGGAAACACCATATATTTT. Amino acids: CASSLDGSSGNTIYF.

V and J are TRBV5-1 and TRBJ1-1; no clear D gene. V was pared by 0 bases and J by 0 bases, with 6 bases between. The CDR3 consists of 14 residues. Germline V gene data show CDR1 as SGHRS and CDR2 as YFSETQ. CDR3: CASSLAPVNTEAFF. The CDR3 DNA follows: TGCGCCAGCAGCTTGGCCCCGGTGAACACTGAAGCTTTCTTT.

This CDR3 reads CATGWGRDTQYF. CDR3 in DNA: TGTGCCACCGGGTGGGGGCGTGATACGCAGTATTTT. This rearrangement joins TRBV27 to TRBJ2-3; the D gene is possibly TRBD1 (6 bases). This CDR3 is built from 12 residues. CDR1 and CDR2 (germline): MNHEY, SMNVEV (reference sequence). Trimming shortened V by 10 bases and J by 6 bases, and 14 bases separated the two germline ends.

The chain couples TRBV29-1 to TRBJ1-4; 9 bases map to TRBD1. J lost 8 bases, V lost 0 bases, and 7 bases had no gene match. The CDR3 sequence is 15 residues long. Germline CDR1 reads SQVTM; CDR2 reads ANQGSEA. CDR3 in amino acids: CSVEDRRQGGEKLFF. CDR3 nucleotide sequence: TGCAGCGTTGAAGATCGTAGACAGGGGGGGGAAAAACTGTTTTTT.